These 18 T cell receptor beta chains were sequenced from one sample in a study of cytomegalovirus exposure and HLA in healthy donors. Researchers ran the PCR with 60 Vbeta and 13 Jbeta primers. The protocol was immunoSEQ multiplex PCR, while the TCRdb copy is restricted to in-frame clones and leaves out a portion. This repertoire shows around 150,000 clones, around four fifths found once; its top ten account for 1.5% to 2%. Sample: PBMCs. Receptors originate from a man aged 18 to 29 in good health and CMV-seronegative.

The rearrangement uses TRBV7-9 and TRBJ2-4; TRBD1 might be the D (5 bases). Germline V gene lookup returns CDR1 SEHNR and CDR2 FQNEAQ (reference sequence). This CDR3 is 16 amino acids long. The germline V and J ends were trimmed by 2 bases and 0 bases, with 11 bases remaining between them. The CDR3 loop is CASSLSTGLAKNIQYF. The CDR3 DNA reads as TGTGCCAGCAGCTTATCAACAGGTCTAGCCAAAAACATTCAGTACTTC. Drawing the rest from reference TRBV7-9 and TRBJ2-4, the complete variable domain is DTGVSQNPRHKITKRGQNVTFRCDPISEHNRLYWYRQTLGQGPEFLTYFQNEAQLEKSRLLSDRFSAERPKGSFSTLEIQRTEQGDSAMYLCASSLSTGLAKNIQYFGAGTRLSVL.

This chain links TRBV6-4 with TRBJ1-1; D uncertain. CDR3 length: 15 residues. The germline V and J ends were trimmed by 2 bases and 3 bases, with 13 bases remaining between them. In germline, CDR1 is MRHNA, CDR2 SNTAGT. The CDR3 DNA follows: TGTGCCAGCAGTGACGGGCCAGGAGGACACACTGAAGCTTTCTTT. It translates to CASSDGPGGHTEAFF.

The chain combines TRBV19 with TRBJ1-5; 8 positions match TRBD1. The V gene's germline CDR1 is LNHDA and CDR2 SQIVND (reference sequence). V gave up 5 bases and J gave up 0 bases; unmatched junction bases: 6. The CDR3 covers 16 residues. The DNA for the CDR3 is TGTGCCAGTAGTCCCCAGGGGGCGAATAGCAATCAGCCCCAGCATTTT. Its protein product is CASSPQGANSNQPQHF.

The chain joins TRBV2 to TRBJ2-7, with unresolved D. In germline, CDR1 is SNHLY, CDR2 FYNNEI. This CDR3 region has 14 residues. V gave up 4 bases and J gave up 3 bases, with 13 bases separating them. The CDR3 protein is CASSGRHLLYEQYF. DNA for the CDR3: TGTGCCAGCAGTGGCCGACACCTTCTCTACGAGCAGTACTTC.

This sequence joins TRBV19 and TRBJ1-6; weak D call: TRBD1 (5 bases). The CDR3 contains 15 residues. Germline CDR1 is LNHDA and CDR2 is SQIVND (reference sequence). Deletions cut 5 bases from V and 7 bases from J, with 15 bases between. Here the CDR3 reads CASSLKTVTNSPLHF. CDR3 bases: TGTGCCAGTAGTCTGAAGACAGTTACCAATTCACCCCTCCACTTT.

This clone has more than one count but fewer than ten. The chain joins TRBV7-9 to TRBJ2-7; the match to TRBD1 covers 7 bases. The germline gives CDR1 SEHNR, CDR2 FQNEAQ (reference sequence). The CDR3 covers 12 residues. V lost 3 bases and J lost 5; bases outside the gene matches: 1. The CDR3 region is CASSFQGDEQYF. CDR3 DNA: TGTGCCAGCAGCTTCCAGGGGGACGAGCAGTACTTC. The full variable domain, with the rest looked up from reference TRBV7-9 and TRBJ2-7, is DTGVSQNPRHKITKRGQNVTFRCDPISEHNRLYWYRQTLGQGPEFLTYFQNEAQLEKSRLLSDRFSAERPKGSFSTLEIQRTEQGDSAMYLCASSFQGDEQYFGPGTRLTVT.

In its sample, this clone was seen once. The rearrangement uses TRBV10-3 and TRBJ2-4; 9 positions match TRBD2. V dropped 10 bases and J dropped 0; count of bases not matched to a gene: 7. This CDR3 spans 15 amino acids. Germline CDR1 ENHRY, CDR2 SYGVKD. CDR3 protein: CATTAGGVAKNIQYF. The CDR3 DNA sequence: TGTGCCACGACAGCGGGAGGAGTAGCCAAAAACATTCAGTACTTC.

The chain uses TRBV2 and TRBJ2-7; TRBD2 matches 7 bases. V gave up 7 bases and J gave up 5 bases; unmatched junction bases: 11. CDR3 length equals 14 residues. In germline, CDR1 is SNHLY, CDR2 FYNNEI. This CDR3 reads CASTGGGGTNEQYF. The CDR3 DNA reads TGTGCCAGCACGGGGGGTGGCGGGACCAACGAGCAGTACTTC.

The CDR3 DNA sequence: TGTGCCAGTAGTATGGGCCCTAGCGGCATCGGGGAGACCCAGTACTTC. Its protein product is CASSMGPSGIGETQYF. V gene TRBV19 combines with J gene TRBJ2-5; 7 positions match TRBD2. Germline-derived CDR1 and CDR2 are LNHDA and SQIVND (reference sequence). The CDR3 runs 16 residues. With V trimmed by 3 bases and J by 5 bases, 12 bases remained unmatched.

CDR3 region: CASSFTGEKAFF. DNA of the CDR3: TGTGCCAGCAGTTTTACAGGGGAAAAAGCTTTCTTT. V and J are TRBV6-1 and TRBJ1-1, with 7 bases fitting TRBD1. CDR1 is MNHNS and CDR2 is SASEGT in the germline V gene. V shed 5 bases, J shed 9 bases, and the junction held 6 bases outside the gene matches. This CDR3 comprises 12 residues.

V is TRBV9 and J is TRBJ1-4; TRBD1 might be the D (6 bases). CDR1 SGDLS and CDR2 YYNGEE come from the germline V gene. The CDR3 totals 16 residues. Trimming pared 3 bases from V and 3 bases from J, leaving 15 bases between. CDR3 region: CASSAGTGTPNEKLFF. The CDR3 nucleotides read TGTGCCAGCAGCGCCGGAACCGGGACACCTAATGAAAAACTGTTTTTT.

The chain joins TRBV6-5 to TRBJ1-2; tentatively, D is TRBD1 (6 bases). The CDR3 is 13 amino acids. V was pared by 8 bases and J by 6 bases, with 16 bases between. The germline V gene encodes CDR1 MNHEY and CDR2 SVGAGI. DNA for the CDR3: TGTGCCAGCCGCGGCAGGGGAGGGAATGGCTACACCTTC. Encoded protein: CASRGRGGNGYTF.

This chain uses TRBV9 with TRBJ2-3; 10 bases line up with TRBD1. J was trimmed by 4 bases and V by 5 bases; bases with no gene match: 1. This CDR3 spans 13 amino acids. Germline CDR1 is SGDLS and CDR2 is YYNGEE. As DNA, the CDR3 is TGTGCCAGCAGGGGGACAGGGGCAGATACGCAGTATTTT. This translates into CASRGTGADTQYF.

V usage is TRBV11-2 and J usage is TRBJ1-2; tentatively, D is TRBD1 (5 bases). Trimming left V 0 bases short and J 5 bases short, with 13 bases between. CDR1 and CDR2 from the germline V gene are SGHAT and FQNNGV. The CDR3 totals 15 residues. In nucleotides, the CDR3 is TGTGCCAGCAGCTTAGATTCGGACGGGGGGTATGGCTACACCTTC. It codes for CASSLDSDGGYGYTF.

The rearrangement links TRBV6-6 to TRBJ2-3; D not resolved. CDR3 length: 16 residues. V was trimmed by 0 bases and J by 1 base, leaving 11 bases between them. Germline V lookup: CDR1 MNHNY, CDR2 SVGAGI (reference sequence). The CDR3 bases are TGTGCCAGCAGTTACTCGAGCGCTACTCGCACAGATACGCAGTATTTT. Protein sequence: CASSYSSATRTDTQYF.

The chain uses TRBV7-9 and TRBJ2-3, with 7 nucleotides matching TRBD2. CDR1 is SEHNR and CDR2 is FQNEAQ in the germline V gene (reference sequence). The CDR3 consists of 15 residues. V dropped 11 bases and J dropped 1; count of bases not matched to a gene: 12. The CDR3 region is CAVISGGSRTDTQYF. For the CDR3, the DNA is TGTGCCGTGATATCGGGCGGGAGCCGCACAGATACGCAGTATTTT.

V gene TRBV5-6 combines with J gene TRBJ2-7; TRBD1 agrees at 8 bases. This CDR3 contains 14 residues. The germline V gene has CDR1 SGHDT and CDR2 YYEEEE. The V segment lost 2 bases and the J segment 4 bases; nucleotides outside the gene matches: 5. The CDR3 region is CASSLGQGAYEQYF. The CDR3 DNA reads TGTGCCAGCAGCTTAGGGCAGGGGGCTTACGAGCAGTACTTC.

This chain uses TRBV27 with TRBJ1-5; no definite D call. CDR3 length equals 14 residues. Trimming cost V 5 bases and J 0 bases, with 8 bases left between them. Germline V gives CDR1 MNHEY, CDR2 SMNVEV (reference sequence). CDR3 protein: CASSRPGSNQPQHF. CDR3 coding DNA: TGTGCCAGCAGTCGTCCAGGTAGCAATCAGCCCCAGCATTTT.